This T cell receptor (beta chain) was documented in a study of Graves' ophthalmopathy and Graves' hyperthyroidism. The study amplified TCR beta CDR3 regions using RNA transcripts. The authors performed first-round RT-PCR with HTBI primers and then a second-round multiplex PCR. TCRdb fed the multiplex PCR reads into MiXCR, producing one record per CDR3 protein. The sample has under 800,000 distinct CDR3 sequences; approximately 22% are singletons. This clonotype was recorded at least ten times. CDR3 length: 13 residues. Per germline, CDR1 DFQATT and CDR2 SNEGSKA (reference sequence). V was shortened by 2 bases and J by 1 base, with 8 bases between the two germline ends.

The specimen sequenced was peripheral blood. The chain joins TRBV20-1 to TRBJ1-1; the D is unclear. The receptor was isolated from a woman aged 18 to 35 with stable Graves' hyperthyroidism. Some clones in this sample may be carry-over from other donors' samples. CDR3 bases: TGCAGTGCTAGACAAACAAAGAACACTGAAGCTTTCTTT. Encoded protein: CSARQTKNTEAFF.